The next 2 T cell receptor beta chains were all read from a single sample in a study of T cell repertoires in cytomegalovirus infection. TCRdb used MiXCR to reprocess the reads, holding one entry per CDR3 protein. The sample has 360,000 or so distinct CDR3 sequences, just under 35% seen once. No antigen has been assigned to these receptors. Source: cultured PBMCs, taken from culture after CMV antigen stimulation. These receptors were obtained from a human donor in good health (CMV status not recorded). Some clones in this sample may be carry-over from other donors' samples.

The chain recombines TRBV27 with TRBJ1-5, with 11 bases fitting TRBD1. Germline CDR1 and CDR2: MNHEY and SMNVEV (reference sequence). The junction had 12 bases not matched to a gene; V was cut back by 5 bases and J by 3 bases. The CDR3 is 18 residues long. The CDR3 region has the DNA TGTGCCAGCAGTAGTAAGACCAGGGGACAGGGGGTCAATCAGCCCCAGCATTTT. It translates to CASSSKTRGQGVNQPQHF.

CDR3 in amino acids: CASSRPRDTQYF. The CDR3 nucleotides are TGTGCCAGCAGCCGCCCTCGAGATACGCAGTATTTT. This chain joins TRBV6-5 and TRBJ2-3; D call uncertain. V gave up 6 bases and J gave up 5 bases, with 9 bases separating them. Germline CDR1 is MNHEY and CDR2 is SVGAGI. This CDR3 is 12 amino acids long.